The clone carrying this TCR beta chain appeared a few times. The antigen remains unidentified. The data are from a study of beta chain features in type 1 diabetes. General study points: The naive, central memory and Treg TCRB repertoires looked more alike in patients than they did in healthy donors. TCRB CDR3s from Type 1 diabetes patients were moderately but significantly shorter in all four CD4+ subsets.

Naive, central memory, regulatory and stem cell-like memory cells within the CD4+ compartment were sorted using CD45RO/CCR7/CD25/CD127/CD95/CD27. Populations obtained by sorting all exceeded 98% purity. The whole isolated RNA underwent reverse transcription, so sequencing captured expressed TCRB transcripts. The method was immunoSEQ multiplex PCR; TCRdb's version includes in-frame clones alone and lacks a portion of them. The data contain around 600,000 clones, 9.5% to 15% of them singletons. The CDR3 is made up of 14 amino acids. The V segment lost 5 bases and the J segment 7 bases; nucleotides outside the gene matches: 10. From germline, CDR1 is LNHNV and CDR2 YYDKDF (reference sequence).

V and J are TRBV15 and TRBJ1-1; 7 nucleotides match TRBD1. Sequencing was performed on naive CD4+ T cells from blood. The TCR comes from a man younger than 45 with type 1 diabetes. CDR3 region: CATSPTGTVSEAFF. For the CDR3, the DNA is TGTGCCACCAGCCCCACCGGGACAGTAAGTGAAGCTTTCTTT.